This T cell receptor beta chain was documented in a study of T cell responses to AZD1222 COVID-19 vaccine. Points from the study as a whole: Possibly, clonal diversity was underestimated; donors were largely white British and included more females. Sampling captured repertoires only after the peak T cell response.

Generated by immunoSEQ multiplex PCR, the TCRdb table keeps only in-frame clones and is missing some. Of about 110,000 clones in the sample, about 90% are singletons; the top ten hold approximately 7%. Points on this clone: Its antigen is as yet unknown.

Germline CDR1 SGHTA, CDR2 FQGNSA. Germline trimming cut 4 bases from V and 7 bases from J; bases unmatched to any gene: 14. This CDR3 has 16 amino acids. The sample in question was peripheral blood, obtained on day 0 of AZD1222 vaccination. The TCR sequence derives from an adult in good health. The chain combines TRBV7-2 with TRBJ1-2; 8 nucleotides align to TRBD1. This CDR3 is CASSSAVQGAFSGYTF. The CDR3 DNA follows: TGTGCCAGCAGCTCCGCTGTGCAGGGGGCTTTCAGTGGCTACACCTTC.